The entry that follows covers one T cell receptor beta chain sequence. This clonotype was seen a single time. Its specific antigen is unknown. No qualities accompany the bases; no much larger clone lies one base away. Single-read evidence is weak. CDR1 MNHEY and CDR2 SMNVEV were looked up in the germline V gene (reference sequence). Trimming removed 6 bases from V and 8 bases from J; the gene matches leave 7 bases unexplained. There are 15 amino acids in the CDR3, from cysteine to phenylalanine inclusive. The DNA shown is the 45-base CDR3, in frame from base 1. These data come from a study of T cells in Graves' hyperthyroidism and ophthalmopathy (dated by TCRdb to about 2019). Context from the whole study: Peripheral blood was collected at initial diagnosis, before any treatment. To identify TCR V-J signatures that set the groups apart, the researchers used a discovery cohort of 90 to 100 patients, made up of roughly 45 with Graves' ophthalmopathy and 57 with stable Graves' hyperthyroidism. Whether ophthalmopathy could be predicted prospectively was tested in an independent validation cohort made up of roughly 19 hyperthyroidism patients plus 17 patients who later progressed to ophthalmopathy. The 90 to 100 discovery patients were randomly divided into training and test sets at a 7:3 ratio. Thyroid tissue and blood T-cell repertoires from about six Graves' hyperthyroidism patients were also compared in the study. After sampling, hyperthyroidism patients received methimazole starting at 30 mg daily, and ophthalmopathy patients received high-dose intravenous methylprednisolone. According to the paper, TCR Vbeta CDR3 sequencing was carried out on over 130 peripheral blood samples, which came from about 45 ophthalmopathy, approximately 78 hyperthyroidism and some 17 progressor patients. Study-level results and caveats: Sample size was not statistically predetermined, and investigators were not blinded to group allocation. During validation, the model predicted progression to ophthalmopathy a median of approximately 6.5 months ahead of onset, with roughly 65% sensitivity and almost 75% specificity. In cross-validation, a model built on a 13 V-J signature told ophthalmopathy apart from stable hyperthyroidism with 85% to 90% sensitivity and approximately 81% specificity, and in testing the same model reached 80%/75%. Most expanded thyroid clonotypes (frequency above 0.001) were also detected in blood, suggesting blood repertoires may reflect thyroid immune responses.

In the ophthalmopathy patients, disease was moderately to severely active, with a Clinical Activity Score of 3 or more, a NOSPECS grade of 4 or more, and a duration of less than 3 months. The study excluded patients with uncontrolled infections, other autoimmune diseases, pregnancy or lactation. Diagnoses were based on clinical symptoms, serum thyroxine and TRAb, thyroid ultrasound and orbital computed tomography. PBMCs were separated from roughly 9.6 ml of fresh peripheral blood using Ficoll-Paque density gradient centrifugation. Total RNA was extracted using Trizol reagent, and RNA quality was assessed on an Agilent 2100 Bioanalyzer. The TCR beta CDR3 regions were amplified from the RNA transcripts. For the first round of RT-PCR on the TCR CDR3, the HTBI primer set was used together with the Qiagen OneStep RT-PCR kit. Libraries were constructed in a second round of multiplex PCR, after which size selection and purification were carried out. Sequencing of the libraries was done on an Illumina HiSeq2000 using paired-end 100 bp reads. The authors processed their data as follows. SOAPnuke was used to process the raw data, throwing out any read that contained adapters or uncalled bases, had a mean Phred below 15, or lacked an exact constant-primer or identifier match. COPE v1.2.5 was used to merge high-quality paired reads, and clonotypes were defined as unique nucleotide sequences. Clonotypes were aligned to IMGT TRBV, TRBD and TRBJ reference segments using MiTCR v1.1. The analysis was restricted to V-J combinations with a frequency above 0.0001, which together covered 99.2% of the repertoires. A TCS score was defined as the ratio between F50 (clonal expansion) and ExV (chaos), using BLOSUM62-based TCRdist between CDR3 peptides within each V-J. Welch's t-statistics and random forest reduced roughly 540 V-J features to some 14, which were used in a naive Bayes classifier (R e1071). TCRdb passed the public sequencing reads through fastp at Q25 and MiXCR, retaining productive beta sequences. Records with the same CDR3 protein are collapsed into one entry carrying the most frequent genes and DNA. The V and J calls were not made by the authors but by TCRdb's processing. The sample data list 500,000 to 650,000 distinct CDR3 sequences, and approximately 15% of these were observed just once. Around 13% of the sample rests with the top ten.

Specimen: blood. The sequence came from a woman aged 45-59 years with Graves' ophthalmopathy. The rearrangement combines TRBV27 with TRBJ2-1, with 13 bases in between that match TRBD2. The CDR3 amino acid sequence is: CASSQGTSGVYEQFF. DNA sequence: TGTGCCAGCAGCCAAGGGACTAGCGGGGTCTATGAGCAGTTCTTC.